The T cell receptor beta chain under discussion was sequenced for a study of CD8+ T cells in alopecia areata. Overall study: Treated patients took oral tofacitinib at 5 to 10 mg twice daily.

Notes on the study in general: The study found higher clonality in lesional than normal scalp, especially in alopecia totalis/universalis. Many expanded lesional clones persisted during tofacitinib (in both scalp and blood).

This CDR3 is 15 amino acids long. With 2 bases removed from V and 0 bases from J, the gap between germline ends came to 11 bases. Germline loops: CDR1 GTSNPN, CDR2 SVGIG (reference sequence). As to this clone: Its specificity is not known.

Extracted RNA was reverse transcribed into cDNA, the sequencing template. Libraries were prepared by immunoSEQ multiplex PCR; TCRdb keeps only in-frame clonotypes and omits some of them. Found here are under 250,000 clones, more than 45% of them singletons; the top ten hold roughly 1.6%. Indicated treatment: oral pan-JAK inhibitor, 5-10 mg twice daily. This clonotype was sampled from a human donor with alopecia areata. The rearrangement uses TRBV30 and TRBJ2-4, with D perhaps TRBD1 (5 bases). The sample was CD4+ T cells sorted from blood, taken at week 4, from a patient treated with tofacitinib. CDR3 nucleotide sequence: TGTGCCTGGAGTTTGGGGCACCTAGCCAAAAACATTCAGTACTTC. It specifies CAWSLGHLAKNIQYF. The entire variable domain, with the rest obtained from reference TRBV30 and TRBJ2-4, is as follows: SQTIHQWPATLVQPVGSPLSLECTVEGTSNPNLYWYRQAAGRGLQLLFYSVGIGQISSEVPQNLSASRPQDRQFILSSKKLLLSDSGFYLCAWSLGHLAKNIQYFGAGTRLSVL.